The T cell receptor (beta chain) under discussion was sequenced for a study of cytomegalovirus exposure and HLA in healthy donors. PCR involved 60 Vbeta and 13 Jbeta primers. Sequencing used immunoSEQ multiplex PCR; TCRdb keeps in-frame clones, though not all of them. Found here are over 150,000 clones, about 69% of them singletons; the top ten hold about 2.9%. In this sample, this clone turned up once. CDR3 size: 16 residues. Germline CDR1 is MGHRA and CDR2 is YSYEKL. V dropped 4 bases and J dropped 4; count of bases not matched to a gene: 10. The sequencing sample was made of PBMCs. The chain combines TRBV4-1 with TRBJ2-1; 7 nucleotides match TRBD2. This TCR was recovered from a male donor in good health and CMV-seronegative. The CDR3 region is CASSPWDSGGYNEQFF. Written as DNA, the CDR3 is TGCGCCAGCAGCCCCTGGGACTCCGGGGGGTACAATGAGCAGTTCTTC.